This TCR beta chain was recorded in a study of OX40 agonist ivuxolimab in advanced cancers. Looking at the study overall: The costimulatory receptor OX40 (CD134) was targeted by ivuxolimab, a fully human IgG2 agonistic monoclonal antibody. Intravenous ivuxolimab was administered to patients every 2 weeks at six dose levels: 0.01, 0.1, 0.3, 1.5, 3 and 10 mg/kg. Among the roughly 52 dose-escalation patients, 19 had hepatocellular carcinoma, some 15 melanoma, 9 renal cell carcinoma and 9 head and neck cancer. The dose-escalation cohort was 80% to 90% male with a mean age of about 65 years, ranging from roughly 23 to 80. Patients were allowed to have had prior anti-PD-1, anti-PD-L1 or anti-CTLA-4 therapy, and 40% to 45% of the dose-escalation patients had previously received checkpoint inhibitors. Partial responses occurred in three dose-escalation patients: two with cutaneous melanoma and one with hepatocellular carcinoma. The purpose of peripheral TCRbeta sequencing was to test whether ivuxolimab changed TCR sequence diversity and led to clonal T-cell expansion. The paper covers the monotherapy dose-escalation part of the phase I ivuxolimab trial, which included N of about 50 patients.

The CDR3 holds 15 amino acids from the cysteine to the phenylalanine. Of the read, only the CDR3 DNA is kept; its 45 bases are in frame from base 1. V ends up 6 bases short and J 6 bases short, with an unmatched junction base count of 14. CDR1 and CDR2 (MNHEY, SVGAGI) derive from the germline V gene. For sequencing of the TCRbeta CDR3 region, genomic DNA was extracted from the sorted cells. TCRbeta CDR3 regions were sequenced using the immunoSEQ Assay. The clones in this table, taken by TCRdb from immuneACCESS, are in-frame only. Not every clone is retained; where verified, under half of the shortfall comes from an unresolved V gene, and the cause of the rest is unknown. A total of over 50,000 clones appear in this sample, 80% to 90% of them only once. The top ten clonotypes cover just over 1.4% of the sample. On this clone: Its recognized antigen is unknown. Nothing much larger sits one base from this clone, and base qualities are not available.

Patients with autoimmune disease history or receiving systemic immunosuppression were excluded from the trial. Peripheral blood for TCR sequencing was collected from all dose cohorts at baseline, on cycle 4 day 1, and on cycle 7 day 1. The samples were drawn from a first-in-human, open-label, multicenter phase I dose-escalation trial of ivuxolimab. Adults with locally advanced or metastatic melanoma, renal cell, hepatocellular, or head and neck squamous cell carcinoma were enrolled in the trial. Before TCR sequencing, CD4+ T cells and CD8+ T cells from peripheral blood were sorted into separate populations. The paper as a whole reports these results and caveats: At doses from 0.1 to 3.0 mg/kg, clonal expansion was seen in both CD4+ and CD8+ blood T cells between baseline and week 6. The antigen specificity of the clonally expanded peripheral T cells was not determined. On average, CD8+ T cells showed more expanded clones than CD4+ T cells after ivuxolimab. Partial responders in the 0.1-3.0 mg/kg groups had among the lowest normalized peripheral clonal expansion, especially among CD8+ T cells. Low levels of normalized T-cell clonal expansion were also seen in some patients who did not respond.

The clonotype was recovered from an adult with an advanced solid tumor such as melanoma, head and neck, liver or kidney cancer. The chain uses TRBV6-5 and TRBJ2-7, with 7 bases aligning to TRBD1. The sequences come from CD4+ or CD8+ T cells sorted from blood, collected in a trial of the OX40 agonist ivuxolimab. The CDR3 amino acid sequence is: CASSRPQTGSAEQYF. The DNA is as follows: TGTGCCAGCAGCCGACCGCAGACAGGGTCTGCCGAGCAGTACTTC.